One sample yielded the 22 T cell receptor beta chains listed below, sequenced in a study of cytomegalovirus exposure and HLA in healthy donors. Vbeta (60) and Jbeta (13) primers were used in the PCR. The protocol was immunoSEQ multiplex PCR, while the TCRdb copy is restricted to in-frame clones and leaves out a portion. This table holds 150,000 to 200,000 clones, roughly 9.5% found once. The sample taken for sequencing was PBMCs. The receptors here all came from a young woman in good health and CMV-seropositive.

V and J are TRBV5-1 and TRBJ2-1; 8 bases are a match to TRBD2. Germline CDR1 is SGHRS and CDR2 is YFSETQ. V trimming: 0 bases; J trimming: 4 bases; junction bases outside the gene matches: 6. The CDR3 spans 16 residues. In DNA, the CDR3 is TGCGCCAGCAGCTTGGCCAATAGCGGGAAGTACAATGAGCAGTTCTTC. The encoded protein is CASSLANSGKYNEQFF.

The chain links TRBV6-1 to TRBJ1-3; no definite D call. The germline V gene encodes CDR1 MNHNS and CDR2 SASEGT. Deletions cut 6 bases from V and 0 bases from J, with 6 bases between. This CDR3 is 13 amino acids long. In nucleotides, the CDR3 is TGTGCCAGCAGGGAGAGCTCTGGAAACACCATATATTTT. It yields the protein CASRESSGNTIYF.

This chain links TRBV2 with TRBJ2-7, with D tentatively TRBD2 (5 bases). Germline V gene lookup returns CDR1 SNHLY and CDR2 FYNNEI. V lost 4 bases and J lost 3, with 10 bases in between. The CDR3 totals 13 residues. The CDR3 sequence: CASSVERNYEQYF. The DNA for the CDR3 is TGTGCCAGCAGTGTGGAGCGGAACTACGAGCAGTACTTC.

The chain joins TRBV7-6 to TRBJ2-2, with 10 bases fitting TRBD2. This CDR3 is built from 17 residues. Germline V gene sequence: CDR1 SGHVS, CDR2 FNYEAQ. Losses at the gene ends were 5 bases for V and 4 bases for J; bases not matched to a gene: 10. CDR3 residues: CASSPTASGSPTGELFF. The CDR3 DNA follows: TGTGCCAGCAGCCCAACGGCTAGCGGGAGCCCCACCGGGGAGCTGTTTTTT. The full variable domain, in which reference TRBV7-6 and TRBJ2-2 provide the parts outside the CDR3, is GAGVSQSPRYKVTKRGQDVALRCDPISGHVSLYWYRQALGQGPEFLTYFNYEAQQDKSGLPNDRFSAERPEGSISTLTIQRTEQRDSAMYRCASSPTASGSPTGELFFGEGSRLTVL.

In this sample, this clone turned up a few times. The chain combines TRBV9 with TRBJ2-3; 10 bases line up with TRBD2. This CDR3 is built from 17 residues. Germline CDR1 reads SGDLS; CDR2 reads YYNGEE. The J segment lost 4 bases and the V segment lost 0 bases, leaving 8 bases of the junction unmatched. Here the CDR3 reads CASSVVGSGRVADTQYF. For the CDR3, the DNA is TGTGCCAGCAGCGTAGTGGGAAGCGGGAGGGTAGCAGATACGCAGTATTTT.

This clone was detected a few times. The chain is built from TRBV7-2 and TRBJ1-5; D uncertain. This CDR3 contains 16 residues. The germline V gene encodes CDR1 SGHTA and CDR2 FQGNSA. Between the trimmed V and J ends, which lost 1 base and 2 bases, there was a span of 12 bases. The CDR3 protein is CASSLGRIPGNQPQHF. CDR3 bases: TGTGCCAGCAGCTTAGGCAGGATACCGGGCAATCAGCCCCAGCATTTT. The variable domain in full, completed from reference TRBV7-2 and TRBJ1-5, reads GAGVSQSPSNKVTEKGKDVELRCDPISGHTALYWYRQSLGQGLEFLIYFQGNSAPDKSGLPSDRFSAERTGGSVSTLTIQRTQQEDSAVYLCASSLGRIPGNQPQHFGDGTRLSIL.

This clone has more than one count but fewer than ten. The genes are TRBV4-1 and TRBJ2-7; D might be TRBD1 (6 bases). Per germline, CDR1 MGHRA and CDR2 YSYEKL. Trimming cost V 2 bases and J 3 bases, with 14 bases left between them. CDR3 length: 15 amino acids. The CDR3 DNA reads as TGCGCCAGCAGCCAATACAGGGCAGGGGACTACGAGCAGTACTTC. Amino acids: CASSQYRAGDYEQYF.

The table lists this clone with a few counts. This chain joins TRBV11-2 and TRBJ2-1; 7 bases fit TRBD1. The CDR3 spans 16 residues. CDR1 is SGHAT and CDR2 is FQNNGV in the germline V gene. Losses at the gene ends were 5 bases for V and 0 bases for J; bases not matched to a gene: 7. CDR3 sequence (DNA): TGTGCCAGCAGCCCCTCAAGGGGGCTCTCCTACAATGAGCAGTTCTTC. Protein product: CASSPSRGLSYNEQFF.

The gene calls are TRBV2 and TRBJ1-1, with unresolved D. Trimming removed 7 bases at V and 0 bases at J, with 15 bases between. This CDR3 comprises 15 residues. Germline assignment: CDR1 SNHLY and CDR2 FYNNEI. The CDR3 nucleotides are TGTGCCAGCATCTTTAGCCCGTTAATGAACACTGAAGCTTTCTTT. This encodes CASIFSPLMNTEAFF.

This clone was counted only a few times. The chain's CDR3 is CASSPSTSLMNTQYF. CDR3 sequence (DNA): TGTGCCAGCTCACCCAGTACCAGTTTGATGAACACGCAGTATTTT. The V gene is TRBV18, the J gene TRBJ2-3; no firm D call. Per germline, CDR1 KGHSH and CDR2 LQKENI. Trimming pared 3 bases from V and 9 bases from J, leaving 19 bases between. This CDR3 has 15 residues.

This clone was observed a handful of times. This chain links TRBV4-1 with TRBJ2-7; 9 nucleotides line up with TRBD2. The germline V gene encodes CDR1 MGHRA and CDR2 YSYEKL. Unmatched junction bases numbered 6, after V lost 3 bases and J lost 0 bases. CDR3 length equals 16 residues. The CDR3 sequence is CASSHSLSGSSYEQYF. The CDR3 DNA reads TGCGCCAGCAGCCATTCACTTAGCGGGAGCTCCTACGAGCAGTACTTC.

This clone was seen a handful of times. This chain joins TRBV10-2 and TRBJ2-3; 9 bases align to TRBD2. The junction had 5 bases not matched to a gene; V was cut back by 2 bases and J by 2 bases. CDR1 is WSHSY and CDR2 is SAAADI in the germline V gene. The CDR3 covers 16 residues. CDR3 DNA sequence: TGCGCCAGCAGTGAGACTAGCGGGCCTTACACAGATACGCAGTATTTT. Protein product: CASSETSGPYTDTQYF.

V and J are TRBV5-1 and TRBJ2-3, with TRBD2 matching 8 bases. CDR3 size: 15 residues. The J segment lost 3 bases and the V segment lost 2 bases, leaving 5 bases of the junction unmatched. Germline CDR1 reads SGHRS; CDR2 reads YFSETQ. CDR3 amino acids: CASSFKAGDTDTQYF. The CDR3 DNA reads as TGCGCCAGCAGCTTTAAAGCGGGAGATACAGATACGCAGTATTTT.

V gene TRBV11-2 combines with J gene TRBJ2-1; 9 bases align to TRBD1. Germline trimming cut 5 bases from V and 7 bases from J; bases unmatched to any gene: 9. The CDR3 extends over 15 amino acids. Germline CDR1 SGHAT, CDR2 FQNNGV. The CDR3 loop reads CASSSTGGASNEQFF. The CDR3 nucleotides are TGTGCCAGCAGCAGTACAGGGGGCGCCTCAAATGAGCAGTTCTTC.

This clone occurred a few times. V usage is TRBV11-2 and J usage is TRBJ2-1; D gene ambiguous. CDR3 length equals 16 residues. Germline lookup yields CDR1 SGHAT and CDR2 FQNNGV. Trimming pared 1 base from V and 1 base from J, leaving 11 bases between. The CDR3 nucleotides are TGTGCCAGCAGCTTAGTGATGGCATCTTCCTACAATGAGCAGTTCTTC. Amino acids: CASSLVMASSYNEQFF.

The chain employs TRBV15 and TRBJ2-7; TRBD2 aligns across 9 bases. Germline lookup yields CDR1 LNHNV and CDR2 YYDKDF (reference sequence). CDR3 size: 14 residues. With V trimmed by 9 bases and J by 5 bases, 11 bases remained unmatched. In DNA, the CDR3 is TGTGCCACTCCCCTTAGCGGGAGCGTAAACGAGCAGTACTTC. Translating it yields CATPLSGSVNEQYF.

This clone has more than one count but fewer than ten. CDR3 DNA: TGTGCCAGCAGCCCAACTGGACAGGGTGTTGAAGCTTTCTTT. This encodes CASSPTGQGVEAFF. The chain joins TRBV7-9 to TRBJ1-1; TRBD1 matches 8 bases. This CDR3 contains 14 residues. The ends lost 5 bases at V and 7 bases at J; junction bases unmatched: 9. Germline CDR1 reads SEHNR; CDR2 reads FQNEAQ (reference sequence).

The chain uses TRBV29-1 and TRBJ1-1; the match to TRBD1 covers 12 bases. Germline lookup yields CDR1 SQVTM and CDR2 ANQGSEA. Trimming at V came to 6 bases and at J to 5 bases, leaving 10 bases not matched to a gene. The CDR3 is 15 residues long. The CDR3 region is CSVQGTGGAGTEAFF. Written as DNA, the CDR3 is TGCAGCGTCCAAGGGACAGGGGGCGCAGGTACTGAAGCTTTCTTT.

This chain links TRBV5-5 with TRBJ2-3; 8 positions agree with TRBD2. CDR1 is SGHKS and CDR2 is YYEKEE in the germline V gene (reference sequence). The CDR3 has 15 amino acids. Trimming took 0 bases from V and 6 from J; bases not matched to a gene: 6. In nucleotides, the CDR3 is TGTGCCAGCAGCTTGGCTATTTCTAGCGGGGATACGCAGTATTTT. It translates to CASSLAISSGDTQYF.

This clone has a handful of counts. V gene TRBV7-9 combines with J gene TRBJ2-2, with TRBD1 as a possible D gene (6 bases). The V and J ends lost 5 bases and 4 bases respectively, with 11 bases between them. In germline, CDR1 is SEHNR, CDR2 FQNEAQ (reference sequence). The CDR3 loop spans 14 amino acids. The CDR3 DNA is TGTGCCAGCAGCGTACAGGGAAGCACCGGGGAGCTGTTTTTT. Its translation: CASSVQGSTGELFF.

This clone was observed a handful of times. CDR3 sequence (DNA): TGCGCCAGCCTCCCAATAGCGGGAGGGCCCGCCGGGGAGCTGTTTTTT. It specifies CASLPIAGGPAGELFF. This chain joins TRBV5-1 and TRBJ2-2, with 11 nucleotides matching TRBD2. Trimming at V came to 7 bases and at J to 6 bases, leaving 11 bases not matched to a gene. The germline CDR1 and CDR2 sequences are SGHRS and YFSETQ. The CDR3 totals 16 residues.

This clone has just a few counts. The V call is TRBV6-4, the J call TRBJ2-2, with D unresolved. The germline V gene has CDR1 MRHNA and CDR2 SNTAGT. This CDR3 comprises 14 residues. Between the trimmed V and J ends, which lost 5 bases and 1 base, there was a span of 8 bases. In DNA form, the CDR3 reads TGTGCCAGCAGTCGTCACGGGAACACCGGGGAGCTGTTTTTT. Translation: CASSRHGNTGELFF.